This is a list of T cell receptor beta chains from one sample in a study of identical twins. TCRdb used MiXCR to reprocess the 5' RACE reads, holding one entry per CDR3 protein. In the table there are 200,000 to 250,000 distinct CDR3 sequences, roughly 7% of which are singletons. The same sample was also used in a study of yellow fever vaccine responses in identical twins.

Specimen: memory (CD45RO+) T cells sorted from blood. The source of these receptors is a woman under 30 in good health. CDR3s include the opening cysteine and the closing phenylalanine or tryptophan. The order of the fields is D gene, V gene, clone size, J gene, CDR3 DNA, CDR3 protein. D genes are given only for firm matches. Not all rows give a size; the values are once, few, many and, for expanded clones, a class.

>TRBD2|TRBV5-1|many|TRBJ2-3
TGCGCCAGCAGCTTAGCGGGACCTAGCACAGATACGCAGTATTTT
CASSLAGPSTDTQYF
>-|TRBV13|-|TRBJ2-1
TGTGCCAGCAGCTTTTATGTTGGGCGGAGCTCCTACAATGAGCAGTTCTTC
CASSFYVGRSSYNEQFF
>-|TRBV11-3|few|TRBJ2-1
TGTGCCAGCAGCGTACTTCCGTCCTACAATGAGCAGTTCTTC
CASSVLPSYNEQFF
>TRBD1|TRBV24-1|many|TRBJ2-3
TGTGCCACCAGTGATACTGGGACAGGTCCAGATACGCAGTATTTT
CATSDTGTGPDTQYF
>-|TRBV5-1|-|TRBJ1-5
TGCGCCAGCAGCGATGACGGCTTCAATCAGCCCCAGCATTTT
CASSDDGFNQPQHF
>TRBD1|TRBV15|many|TRBJ2-1
TGTGCCACCAGCTACCGACAGGGACCCAACAATGAGCAGTTCTTC
CATSYRQGPNNEQFF
>-|TRBV10-3|many|TRBJ1-3
TGTGCCATCAGTGAGTCCGGGTTGAGCTCTGGAAACACCATATATTTT
CAISESGLSSGNTIYF
>-|TRBV29-1|few|TRBJ2-3
TGCAGCGTTGACCAGCGTGGAAGCACAGATACGCAGTATTTT
CSVDQRGSTDTQYF
>TRBD2|TRBV7-9|-|TRBJ2-7
TGTGCCAGCAGCCCGCCTGGGACTAGCACCTCTGAGCAGTACTTC
CASSPPGTSTSEQYF
>-|TRBV12-3/TRBV12-4|few|TRBJ1-4
TGTGCCAGCAGCCAGGGGTCTAATGAAAAACTGTTTTTT
CASSQGSNEKLFF
>-|TRBV20-1|few|TRBJ2-1
TGCAGTGCTACAAAGGGACTTGACTACAATGAGCAGTTCTTC
CSATKGLDYNEQFF
>-|TRBV12-3/TRBV12-4|few|TRBJ2-1
TGTGCCAGCAGTTTAGGGGGCGGGACGAGCAATGAGCAGTTCTTC
CASSLGGGTSNEQFF
>-|TRBV6-1|many|TRBJ2-1
TGTGCCAGCAGTCTCACAGACAGTAGCTCCTACAATGAGCAGTTCTTC
CASSLTDSSSYNEQFF
>TRBD2|TRBV2|-|TRBJ2-5
TGTGCCAGCATCCGACTAGCGGGGTTCCAAGAGACCCAGTACTTC
CASIRLAGFQETQYF
>TRBD2|TRBV4-1|many|TRBJ2-1
TGCGCCAGCAGCGAGGAAGCGGGAGGGGCCTACAATGAGCAGTTCTTC
CASSEEAGGAYNEQFF
>-|TRBV12-3/TRBV12-4|many|TRBJ2-5
TGTGCCAGCAGTTTATCCGGGTGGAGAGAGACCCAGTACTTC
CASSLSGWRETQYF
>TRBD1|TRBV5-1|many|TRBJ2-1
TGCGCCAGCAGCAGGACAGGGGACTACAATGAGCAGTTCTTC
CASSRTGDYNEQFF
>-|TRBV29-1|-|TRBJ2-1
TGCAGCGTTGAAGGGGCAGCAGGGTCTTACAATGAGCAGTTCTTC
CSVEGAAGSYNEQFF
>-|TRBV11-2|-|TRBJ2-1
TGTGCCAGCAGCTTATTCAGGGGATCCTCCTACAATGAGCAGTTCTTC
CASSLFRGSSYNEQFF
>-|TRBV7-8|few|TRBJ1-1
TGTGCCAGCAGAGAGGTGAACACTGAAGCTTTCTTT
CASREVNTEAFF
>-|TRBV20-1|few|TRBJ2-5
TGCAGTGCTAGAGAGGCACAAGAGACCCAGTACTTC
CSAREAQETQYF
>-|TRBV7-9|many|TRBJ1-1
TGTGCCAGCAGCTTAGGCACACAGGGACCTGAAGCTTTCTTT
CASSLGTQGPEAFF
>TRBD2|TRBV11-3|-|TRBJ2-3
TGTGCCAGCAGCCCCAGCGGGAGAGGATCTTTCACAGATACGCAGTATTTT
CASSPSGRGSFTDTQYF
>-|TRBV6-5|many|TRBJ2-4
TGTGCCAGCAGTTACGGCGGTAGCGTAAAAAACATTCAGTACTTC
CASSYGGSVKNIQYF
>-|TRBV7-9|many|TRBJ2-5
TGTGCCAGCAGCGGAGCGAACAAAGAGACCCAGTACTTC
CASSGANKETQYF